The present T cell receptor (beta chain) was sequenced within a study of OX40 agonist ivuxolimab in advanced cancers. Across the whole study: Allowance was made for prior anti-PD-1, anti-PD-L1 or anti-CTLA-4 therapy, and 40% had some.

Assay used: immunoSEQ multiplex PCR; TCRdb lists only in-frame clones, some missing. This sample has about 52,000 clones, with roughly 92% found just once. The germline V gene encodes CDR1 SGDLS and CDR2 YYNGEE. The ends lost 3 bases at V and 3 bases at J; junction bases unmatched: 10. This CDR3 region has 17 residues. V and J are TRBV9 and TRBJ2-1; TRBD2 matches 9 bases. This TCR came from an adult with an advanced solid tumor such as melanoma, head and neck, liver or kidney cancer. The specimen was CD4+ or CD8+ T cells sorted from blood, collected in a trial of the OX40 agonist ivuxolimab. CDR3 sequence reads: CASSAPGREGLYNEQFF. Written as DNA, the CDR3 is TGTGCCAGCAGCGCGCCGGGGCGGGAGGGCCTCTACAATGAGCAGTTCTTC.